Included here is one T cell receptor beta chain sequence, with context. Its antigen is currently unknown. The sample is drawn from a study of spatial heterogeneity in lung cancer. About the research overall: Sequence detection consistently recorded a greater number of beta-chain than alpha-chain sequences. Matched bulk RNA-seq yielded a T cell module score, and TCR transcript counts in tumor regions correlated strongly with that score. Regarding the study as a whole: Within tumors, counts of expanded alpha and beta TCRs tracked tumor mutation counts.

Time point here: sample taken at primary tumor resection. Whole RNA was taken from tumor, nontumor lung or frozen PBMC; it was then sequenced unsorted. V was cut by 3 bases and J by 4 bases, with 9 bases left in between. The germline CDR1 and CDR2 sequences are LNHDA and SQIVND (reference sequence). CDR3 size: 14 residues. TCR cDNA molecules were tagged individually, and each one carried a unique molecular identifier. TCRdb reprocessed the 5' RACE reads via MiXCR and lists one record per CDR3 protein. This table has about 9,000 distinct CDR3 sequences, roughly 6% appearing once. The material sequenced was lung tumor tissue, taken at surgery. The TCR sequence derives from a male donor with early-stage non-small cell lung cancer. The chain has TRBV19 and TRBJ2-2; TRBD1 is a possible D gene (6 bases). The CDR3 region has the DNA TGTGCCAGTAGTATTGGACAGATCACCGGGGAGCTGTTTTTT. It yields the protein CASSIGQITGELFF.